This is a list of T cell receptor beta chains from one sample in a study of cytomegalovirus exposure and HLA in healthy donors. Only in-frame clones appear in the TCRdb table, and some are missing; sequencing was by immunoSEQ multiplex PCR. Of some 340,000 clones listed, 87% are singletons. Sample: PBMCs. The receptors were gathered from a woman aged 30 to 39 in good health and CMV-seropositive. Each CDR3 is given with its conserved first and last residue. A D gene is named only where the DNA matches it firmly. Some rows have no size entry. The others give once, few or many, or a class for an expanded clone.

CASSQGQGPGEQFF	TGCGCCAGCAGCCAAGGACAGGGGCCGGGGGAGCAGTTCTTC	TRBV4-3	TRBJ2-1	NA	TRBD1
CASSQGPYEQYF	TGTGCCAGCAGCCAAGGCCCCTACGAGCAGTACTTC	TRBV14	TRBJ2-7	NA	NA
CASSLWEGYEQYF	TGTGCCAGCAGTCTCTGGGAAGGCTACGAGCAGTACTTC	TRBV27	TRBJ2-7	NA	NA
CASSLGTGAYEQYF	TGCGCCAGCAGCCTAGGGACAGGGGCCTACGAGCAGTACTTC	TRBV4-1	TRBJ2-7	NA	TRBD1
CASSYQPSSGELFF	TGTGCCAGCAGTTACCAACCTAGTTCCGGGGAGCTGTTTTTT	TRBV6-5	TRBJ2-2	NA	NA
CASSLVVYTGELFF	TGCGCCAGCAGCTTGGTTGTTTACACCGGGGAGCTGTTTTTT	TRBV5-1	TRBJ2-2	few	NA
CASSLAVEMGNEQFF	TGCGCCAGCAGCTTGGCGGTCGAAATGGGTAATGAGCAGTTCTTC	TRBV5-1	TRBJ2-1	NA	NA
CASSSRDRVTDTQYF	TGCGCCAGCAGCTCCCGGGACAGGGTTACAGATACGCAGTATTTT	TRBV5-1	TRBJ2-3	NA	TRBD1
CASSYGRGGELFF	TGTGCCAGCAGTTACGGAAGAGGCGGGGAGCTGTTTTTT	TRBV28	TRBJ2-2	NA	NA
CASSLVSYGYTF	TGTGCCAGCAGCTTAGTGAGCTATGGCTACACCTTC	TRBV7-9	TRBJ1-2	NA	NA
CASSKVGGQGLRSYEQYF	TGTGCCAGCAGCAAAGTTGGGGGACAGGGCCTGAGGAGCTACGAGCAGTACTTC	TRBV21-1	TRBJ2-7	NA	NA
CASSVGSSNQPQHF	TGTGCCAGCAGTGTGGGCAGTAGCAATCAGCCCCAGCATTTT	TRBV2	TRBJ1-5	NA	NA
CASSYSRLNYGYTF	TGTGCCAGCAGTTACTCCAGGCTTAACTATGGCTACACCTTC	TRBV6-5	TRBJ1-2	NA	NA
CASSLSGGTEAFF	TGTGCCAGCAGTTTGTCAGGGGGCACTGAAGCTTTCTTT	TRBV6-5	TRBJ1-1	once	TRBD1
CASSPGTDTQYF	TGTGCCAGCAGCCCGGGGACAGATACGCAGTATTTT	TRBV27	TRBJ2-3	NA	NA
CASSHGGYEQYF	TGTGCCAGCAGCCATGGGGGCTACGAGCAGTACTTC	TRBV11-2	TRBJ2-7	NA	NA
CASSHKPTQDREGKPQHF	TGTGCCAGCAGTCATAAACCAACGCAGGACAGGGAGGGGAAGCCCCAGCATTTT	TRBV2	TRBJ1-5	NA	TRBD1
CASSLAAPSYNEQFF	TGCGCCAGCAGCTTGGCGGCACCTTCCTACAATGAGCAGTTCTTC	TRBV5-1	TRBJ2-1	once	NA
CASSSLSSSYNEQFF	TGTGCCAGCAGTTCCCTTTCGAGCTCCTACAATGAGCAGTTCTTC	TRBV28	TRBJ2-1	NA	NA
CASEGRAYEQYF	TGTGCCAGCGAGGGTAGGGCCTACGAGCAGTACTTC	TRBV28	TRBJ2-7	few	NA
CASSPPSGSVNEQFF	TGCGCCAGCAGCCCCCCCAGCGGGAGCGTAAATGAGCAGTTCTTC	TRBV5-1	TRBJ2-1	NA	TRBD2
CASSYDPTYGYTF	TGTGCCAGCAGTTATGACCCCACCTATGGCTACACCTTC	TRBV27	TRBJ1-2	NA	NA
CASSLGGPSYNEQFF	TGTGCCAGCAGCTTGGGCGGACCCTCCTACAATGAGCAGTTCTTC	TRBV13	TRBJ2-1	NA	NA
CASSSQFGTSGLSSREQYF	TGTGCCAGCAGCTCCCAGTTTGGGACTAGCGGGCTTTCTTCTCGCGAGCAGTACTTC	TRBV7-9	TRBJ2-7	few	TRBD2
CATSRDLQVSNQPQHF	TGTGCCACCAGCAGAGATTTGCAGGTTAGCAATCAGCCCCAGCATTTT	TRBV15	TRBJ1-5	NA	NA
CASSPGAKNIQYF	TGTGCCAGCAGTCCCGGAGCCAAAAACATTCAGTACTTC	TRBV27	TRBJ2-4	NA	NA
CASSTGTSRYEQYF	TGTGCCAGCAGCACCGGGACTAGCCGATACGAGCAGTACTTC	TRBV2	TRBJ2-7	NA	TRBD2
CASSSLAGPTDTQYF	TGTGCCAGTAGTTCGCTAGCGGGACCCACAGATACGCAGTATTTT	TRBV19	TRBJ2-3	NA	TRBD2
CATKDEYGYTF	TGTGCCACCAAGGACGAGTATGGCTACACCTTC	TRBV19	TRBJ1-2	NA	NA
CASSWDGSYEQYF	TGTGCCAGCAGTTGGGACGGGTCGTACGAGCAGTACTTC	TRBV28	TRBJ2-7	NA	NA
CASSQDSSGAQGYTF	TGCGCCAGCAGCCAAGATTCCTCGGGGGCGCAAGGCTACACCTTC	TRBV4-3	TRBJ1-2	NA	NA
CASSSYRNQETQYF	TGTGCCAGCAGTTCCTACAGAAACCAAGAGACCCAGTACTTC	TRBV28	TRBJ2-5	NA	NA
CASSYRVSVEQYF	TGTGCCAGCAGTTACCGGGTGTCGGTCGAGCAGTACTTC	TRBV6-5	TRBJ2-7	NA	NA
CASSNTGTGELTQYF	TGTGCCAGCTCAAATACCGGGACAGGAGAGTTGACCCAGTACTTC	TRBV28	TRBJ2-5	NA	TRBD1
CASSIPGDYEQYF	TGTGCCAGTAGTATCCCGGGGGACTACGAGCAGTACTTC	TRBV19	TRBJ2-7	few	NA
CASSLGGRGLGIEQYF	TGTGCCAGCAGCTTAGGGGGACGGGGCCTCGGGATCGAGCAGTACTTC	TRBV11-1	TRBJ2-7	NA	NA
CASSVLLALYEQYF	TGTGCCAGCAGTGTTTTACTAGCGCTCTACGAGCAGTACTTC	TRBV2	TRBJ2-7	NA	TRBD2
CASSNPVGGVGEPQHF	TGTGCCAGCAGTAATCCCGTTGGGGGAGTCGGTGAGCCCCAGCATTTT	TRBV28	TRBJ1-5	NA	NA
CASSPPGLAGGNLREQYF	TGTGCCAGCAGCCCCCCAGGACTAGCGGGAGGGAACCTAAGGGAGCAGTACTTC	TRBV7-2	TRBJ2-7	NA	TRBD2
CASSQDGTVNQPQHF	TGTGCCAGCAGCCAAGATGGGACAGTTAATCAGCCCCAGCATTTT	TRBV4-2	TRBJ1-5	NA	TRBD1
CASSVGSSGSLHYEQYF	TGTGCCAGCAGCGTAGGGTCTAGCGGGAGCCTCCACTACGAGCAGTACTTC	TRBV9	TRBJ2-7	NA	TRBD2
CASGTRVNEQFF	TGTGCCAGCGGGACTAGGGTAAATGAGCAGTTCTTC	TRBV28	TRBJ2-1	NA	TRBD2
CATKRLAGDGSGELFF	TGTGCCACCAAACGACTAGCGGGAGATGGCTCCGGGGAGCTGTTTTTT	TRBV15	TRBJ2-2	once	TRBD2
CASSSTPGLEQYF	TGCGCCAGCAGCTCAACCCCCGGCTTGGAGCAGTACTTC	TRBV4-1	TRBJ2-7	NA	NA
CASSVRGDEQYF	TGTGCCAGCAGCGTAAGAGGAGACGAGCAGTACTTC	TRBV9	TRBJ2-7	NA	NA
CASSDINQPQHF	TGTGCCAGCAGTGATATCAATCAGCCCCAGCATTTT	TRBV6-1	TRBJ1-5	NA	NA
CASSLLGQGRIATQYF	TGTGCCAGCAGCTTACTTGGGCAGGGCCGTATTGCTACGCAGTATTTT	TRBV7-3	TRBJ2-3	NA	NA
CSVCCQGATEAFF	TGCAGCGTTTGTTGTCAGGGGGCGACTGAAGCTTTCTTT	TRBV29-1	TRBJ1-1	NA	TRBD1
CASSQGALQAQAYEQYF	TGCGCCAGCAGCCAAGGGGCTTTACAGGCGCAGGCCTACGAGCAGTACTTC	TRBV4-1	TRBJ2-7	NA	NA
CASSSPRQYSSGANVLTF	TGTGCCAGCAGTTCTCCCAGGCAGTATAGCTCTGGGGCCAACGTCCTGACTTTC	TRBV27	TRBJ2-6	few	NA
CAWSPGQGGQPQHF	TGTGCCTGGAGTCCAGGACAGGGTGGCCAGCCCCAGCATTTT	TRBV30	TRBJ1-5	NA	TRBD1
CASTLGPARGGTDTQYF	TGTGCCAGCACCCTAGGACCTGCCCGTGGGGGCACAGATACGCAGTATTTT	TRBV28	TRBJ2-3	NA	NA
CASSLRGSISLAGGNEQFF	TGCGCCAGCAGCTTGAGAGGGTCGATCAGCCTAGCGGGAGGGAATGAGCAGTTCTTC	TRBV5-1	TRBJ2-1	NA	TRBD2